One sample yielded the 32 T cell receptor beta chains listed below, sequenced in a study of T cells after yellow fever vaccination. TCRdb used MiXCR to reprocess the 5' RACE reads, holding one entry per CDR3 protein. The sample holds about 26,000 distinct CDR3 sequences; 4.5% to 5.5% are singletons and the top ten take roughly 12%. Sequencing was performed on PBMCs, either bulk or a sorted T-cell subset (CD4+, CD8+, memory, or dextramer-sorted; not recorded which), taken 15 days after the yellow fever booster vaccination. These receptors were collected from a man aged 25-45 years who received the YFV17D yellow fever vaccine.

This clonotype has a handful of counts. V and J are TRBV9 and TRBJ2-3; TRBD1 is a possible D gene (6 bases). The CDR3 is made up of 15 amino acids. V shed 4 bases and J shed 2 bases, with 14 bases lying between them. Germline lookup yields CDR1 SGDLS and CDR2 YYNGEE. The CDR3: CASSPARDNTDTQYF. The CDR3 coding sequence is TGTGCCAGCAGCCCTGCACGGGACAACACAGATACGCAGTATTTT.

This clonotype showed up many times. The chain uses TRBV7-3 and TRBJ2-7; no clear D gene. The CDR3 runs 15 residues. V was cut by 2 bases and J by 0 bases, with 11 bases left in between. Germline CDR1 reads SGHTA; CDR2 reads FQGTGA. DNA of the CDR3: TGTGCCAGCAGCTTAGATGGTCGGACCTCCTACGAGCAGTACTTC. This codes for CASSLDGRTSYEQYF.

This clonotype was recorded a few times. A much bigger clone sits one base away, suggesting this may be a read error. The chain uses TRBV5-1 and TRBJ2-3, with D perhaps assigned TRBD1 or TRBD2 (5 bases each). V was trimmed by 4 bases and J by 8 bases, leaving 14 bases between them. The germline V gene encodes CDR1 SGHRS and CDR2 YFSETQ. This CDR3 has 13 amino acids. As DNA, the CDR3 is TGCGCCAGCAGCACGGAGAGGGGCGGTACGCAGTATTTT. As protein: CASSTERGGTQYF.

This clonotype was seen ten or more times. The chain couples TRBV4-3 to TRBJ1-2; D remains ambiguous. This CDR3 comprises 15 residues. Germline V gene sequence: CDR1 LGHNA, CDR2 YSLEER. Trimming pared 0 bases from V and 2 bases from J, leaving 10 bases between. In DNA form, the CDR3 reads TGCGCCAGCAGCCAAGATCAACGGGGAAACTATGGCTACACCTTC. This sequence encodes CASSQDQRGNYGYTF.

This clonotype was counted many times. The chain couples TRBV7-8 to TRBJ2-5; 7 bases fit TRBD1. V lost 8 bases to trimming and J lost 4 bases; unmatched junction nucleotides: 7. The CDR3 length is 13 residues. CDR1 SGHVS and CDR2 FQNEAQ come from the germline V gene. For the CDR3, the DNA is TGTGCCAGCGGAAAAAACAGGGGAGAGACCCAGTACTTC. It encodes CASGKNRGETQYF.

This clonotype was observed at least ten times. V gene TRBV6-2 or TRBV6-3 combines with J gene TRBJ2-3, with 10 bases lining up with TRBD1. Germline V gene sequence: CDR1 MNHEY, CDR2 SVGEGT. Losses at the gene ends were 6 bases for V and 6 bases for J; bases not matched to a gene: 9. This CDR3 is 15 amino acids long. CDR3 loop: CASRAGDRGADTQYF. CDR3 coding DNA: TGTGCCAGCAGGGCCGGGGACAGGGGAGCGGATACGCAGTATTTT.

This clonotype showed up many times. The chain is built from TRBV12-3 or TRBV12-4 and TRBJ2-7; tentatively, D is TRBD1 (5 bases). This CDR3 contains 13 residues. V dropped 3 bases and J dropped 2 bases, with 8 bases sitting between them. The CDR3 bases are TGTGCCAGCAGTTTCCAGGGAACCTACGAGCAGTACTTC. Protein sequence: CASSFQGTYEQYF.

Ten or more counts support this clonotype. The V gene is TRBV20-1, the J gene TRBJ2-7, with D unclear. The germline CDR1 and CDR2 sequences are DFQATT and SNEGSKA (reference sequence). There are 12 residues in the CDR3. Trimming pared 0 bases from V and 0 bases from J, leaving 3 bases between. CDR3 sequence (DNA): TGCAGTGCTAGAGATGCCTCCTACGAGCAGTACTTC. It specifies CSARDASYEQYF.

At least ten counts were recorded for this clonotype. The chain employs TRBV7-9 and TRBJ1-2; D is uncertain. This CDR3 has 15 residues. Trimming took off 1 base at V and 4 bases at J, with 13 bases between the two ends. Per the germline V gene, CDR1 is SEHNR and CDR2 is FQNEAQ (reference sequence). CDR3 region: CASSLGVAGIYGYTF. The CDR3 bases are TGTGCCAGCAGCTTAGGCGTAGCGGGGATCTATGGCTACACCTTC. Combining the CDR3 with reference TRBV7-9 and TRBJ1-2 gives the whole variable domain DTGVSQNPRHKITKRGQNVTFRCDPISEHNRLYWYRQTLGQGPEFLTYFQNEAQLEKSRLLSDRFSAERPKGSFSTLEIQRTEQGDSAMYLCASSLGVAGIYGYTFGSGTRLTVV.

Note on this clonotype: This may stem from a read error, because a much larger clone lies one nucleotide away. The chain uses TRBV30 and TRBJ2-3, with TRBD2 matching 7 bases. Germline lookup yields CDR1 GTSNPN and CDR2 SVGIG (reference sequence). CDR3 length: 12 amino acids. J was trimmed by 9 bases and V by 1 base; bases with no gene match: 4. The chain's CDR3 is CAWSATLATQYF. The CDR3 DNA reads TGTGCCTGGAGTGCTACACTAGCGACGCAGTATTTT. The full variable domain, its missing parts supplied by reference TRBV30 and TRBJ2-3, is SQTIHQWPATLVQPVGSPLSLECTVEGTSNPNLYWYRQAAGRGLQLLFYSVGIGQISSEVPQNLSASRPQDRQFILSSKKLLLSDSGFYLCAWSATLATQYFGPGTRLTVL.

The table lists this clonotype with many counts. The V gene is TRBV7-2, the J gene TRBJ1-3; D is unclear. Germline V lookup: CDR1 SGHTA, CDR2 FQGNSA. Between the trimmed V and J ends, which lost 2 bases and 2 bases, there was a span of 7 bases. The length of the CDR3 is 14 residues. The chain's CDR3 is CASSLQATGNTIYF. CDR3 nucleotide sequence: TGTGCCAGCAGCTTACAAGCTACTGGAAACACCATATATTTT.

V is TRBV7-2 and J is TRBJ2-3, with 13 bases that match TRBD2. The germline V gene has CDR1 SGHTA and CDR2 FQGNSA. This CDR3 is built from 18 residues. Trimming removed 10 bases from V and 4 bases from J; junction bases left unmatched: 17. DNA of the CDR3: TGTGCCATGGGCACCGGGACTAGCGGGACCTCGGGCCCAGATACGCAGTATTTT. Encoded protein: CAMGTGTSGTSGPDTQYF.

This clonotype has a count of ten or more. The J gene is TRBJ1-1, the V gene TRBV5-1; 8 bases fit TRBD1. Germline V gene lookup returns CDR1 SGHRS and CDR2 YFSETQ. Trimming removed 5 bases from V and 2 bases from J; junction bases left unmatched: 8. The length of the CDR3 is 15 residues. CDR3 in amino acids: CASRMQTGANTEAFF. The DNA for the CDR3 is TGCGCCAGCAGAATGCAGACAGGGGCCAACACTGAAGCTTTCTTT.

This clonotype came up many times. The rearrangement joins TRBV7-9 to TRBJ1-5; D perhaps matches TRBD1 (6 bases). Germline CDR1 SEHNR, CDR2 FQNEAQ (reference sequence). V gave up 4 bases and J gave up 6 bases, with 10 bases separating them. The CDR3 sequence is 13 residues long. CDR3 sequence: CASSWGQGQPQHF. In DNA, the CDR3 is TGTGCCAGCAGCTGGGGGCAGGGTCAGCCCCAGCATTTT.

This clonotype came up many times. The chain joins TRBV12-3 or TRBV12-4 to TRBJ2-7; tentative D call: TRBD1 (5 bases). This CDR3 is 13 amino acids long. Trimming left V 3 bases short and J 2 bases short, with 8 bases between. The CDR3 is CASSFRQTYEQYF. The CDR3, as DNA: TGTGCCAGCAGTTTTAGACAGACCTACGAGCAGTACTTC.

This clonotype has at least ten counts. This chain uses TRBV6-2 or TRBV6-3 with TRBJ2-5; 8 nucleotides align to TRBD2. The CDR3 is 14 amino acids. V was pared by 8 bases and J by 2 bases, with 7 bases of the junction left unmatched. CDR1 is MNHEY and CDR2 is SVGEGT in the germline V gene. The CDR3 loop reads CASDQERGQETQYF. In DNA form, the CDR3 reads TGTGCCAGCGACCAGGAGCGGGGGCAAGAGACCCAGTACTTC.

This clonotype was found many times. The chain combines TRBV5-5 with TRBJ2-5, with TRBD2 matching 7 bases. V lost 1 base to trimming and J lost 4 bases; unmatched junction nucleotides: 7. The CDR3 is made up of 15 amino acids. Germline V gene sequence: CDR1 SGHKS, CDR2 YYEKEE (reference sequence). CDR3 DNA: TGTGCCAGCAGCTTGCCTACTAGCGTTGTAGAGACCCAGTACTTC. It codes for CASSLPTSVVETQYF.

There are many counts of this clonotype. V is TRBV12-3 or TRBV12-4 and J is TRBJ2-1; tentative D call: TRBD2 (6 bases). This CDR3 comprises 15 residues. V was trimmed by 7 bases and J by 0 bases, leaving 13 bases between them. The CDR3 here is CASTVAASSYNEQFF. CDR3 DNA sequence: TGTGCCAGCACCGTAGCGGCCAGCTCCTACAATGAGCAGTTCTTC.

This clonotype was recorded many times. The V call is TRBV19, the J call TRBJ1-5; D remains ambiguous. Looked up from germline, CDR1 is LNHDA and CDR2 is SQIVND (reference sequence). Trimming took off 6 bases at V and 9 bases at J, with 9 bases between the two ends. The CDR3 is 11 residues long. CDR3 in amino acids: CASRLGGPQHF. The CDR3 DNA follows: TGTGCCAGTAGGTTGGGAGGGCCCCAGCATTTT.

The sample holds many counts of this clonotype. The V gene is TRBV10-3, the J gene TRBJ1-1; no clear D gene. This CDR3 is built from 18 residues. Trimming removed 4 bases at V and 4 bases at J, with 25 bases between. Germline V gene sequence: CDR1 ENHRY, CDR2 SYGVKD. The CDR3 spells CAISGPDLSSVRTTEAFF. Here the CDR3 DNA reads TGTGCCATCAGTGGTCCGGACCTGAGTTCAGTTCGGACCACTGAAGCTTTCTTT.

The rearrangement joins TRBV20-1 to TRBJ2-5; no reliable D call. The V gene lost 8 bases and the J gene lost 7 bases, with 14 bases spanning the gap. Germline V gene sequence: CDR1 DFQATT, CDR2 SNEGSKA (reference sequence). CDR3 length equals 11 residues. Here the CDR3 DNA reads TGCAGTAGCCTTCTGTCCCGGACCCAGTACTTC. Translated: CSSLLSRTQYF.

This clonotype was recorded many times. In DNA form, the CDR3 reads TGTGCCACCAGCACGCCGGGACAGGAAGTATCTGGAAACACCATATATTTT. Translated: CATSTPGQEVSGNTIYF. This chain uses TRBV15 with TRBJ1-3; TRBD1 matches 8 bases. CDR1 LNHNV and CDR2 YYDKDF come from the germline V gene (reference sequence). V dropped 4 bases and J dropped 1; count of bases not matched to a gene: 9. This CDR3 has 17 amino acids.

Ten or more counts support this clonotype. At one boundary the junction diverges from the germline segment, which might be a read error. This rearrangement joins TRBV7-9 to TRBJ2-1; unclear D gene. The CDR3 sequence is 12 residues long. The germline gives CDR1 SEHNR, CDR2 FQNEAQ (reference sequence). The chain's CDR3 is CASSVDSTQEHF. DNA of the CDR3: TGTGCCAGCAGCGTAGACTCCACCCAAGAGCACTTC.

Ten or more counts support this clonotype. The genes are TRBV21-1 and TRBJ2-3; no check of the table's D call, TRBD2, against the DNA was made. TRBV21-1 is reported as a pseudogene. This CDR3 contains 20 residues. The DNA for the CDR3 is TGTGCCAGCAGCAAAGCACATCCTGGGACTAGCGCCATATCCACAGATACGCAGTATTTT. Protein: CASSKAHPGTSAISTDTQYF.

This clonotype was detected many times. The gene calls are TRBV5-1 and TRBJ2-1, with 13 bases identical to TRBD2. The CDR3 has 15 residues. Trimming cost V 2 bases and J 8 bases; bases outside gene matches: 4. In germline, CDR1 is SGHRS, CDR2 YFSETQ. The CDR3 spells CASSFGTSGIHEQFF. CDR3 in DNA: TGCGCCAGCAGCTTCGGGACTAGCGGGATCCATGAGCAGTTCTTC.

There are many counts of this clonotype. The rearrangement uses TRBV15 and TRBJ2-1; D gene uncertain. The germline V and J ends were trimmed by 1 base and 7 bases, with 17 bases remaining between them. CDR1 and CDR2 from the germline V gene are LNHNV and YYDKDF (reference sequence). The CDR3 loop spans 16 amino acids. CDR3 amino acids: CATSRGGSSPGNEQFF. CDR3 coding DNA: TGTGCCACCAGCAGAGGAGGAAGTAGTCCGGGTAATGAGCAGTTCTTC. Filled out from reference TRBV15 and TRBJ2-1, the complete variable domain reads DAMVIQNPRYQVTQFGKPVTLSCSQTLNHNVMYWYQQKSSQAPKLLFHYYDKDFNNEADTPDNFQSRRPNTSFCFLDIRSPGLGDTAMYLCATSRGGSSPGNEQFFGPGTRLTVL.

This clonotype was seen ten or more times. This chain links TRBV19 with TRBJ1-4; unclear D gene. This CDR3 has 16 amino acids. Looked up from germline, CDR1 is LNHDA and CDR2 is SQIVND (reference sequence). V gave up 9 bases and J gave up 0 bases, with 17 bases separating them. CDR3 in DNA: TGTGCCAGATCCCCCAGATCAGGACCAACTAATGAAAAACTGTTTTTT. Translated, it gives CARSPRSGPTNEKLFF.

This clonotype has a count of ten or more. This sequence joins TRBV29-1 and TRBJ2-7, with D possibly TRBD1 on 6 matching bases. The V and J ends lost 7 bases and 1 base respectively, with 14 bases between them. There are 13 residues in the CDR3. Germline V lookup: CDR1 SQVTM, CDR2 ANQGSEA. CDR3 loop: CSAAPTGSYEQYF. The CDR3 DNA is TGCAGCGCCGCCCCGACAGGTTCCTACGAGCAGTACTTC.

Many counts were recorded for this clonotype. This chain joins TRBV10-2 and TRBJ2-5, with 12 positions matching TRBD2. CDR1 WSHSY and CDR2 SAAADI come from the germline V gene. This CDR3 has 15 amino acids. J lost 5 bases, V lost 6 bases, and 7 bases had no gene match. The CDR3 DNA reads TGCGCCAGCAGCCCGACTAGCGGGAGTCGGGAGACCCAGTACTTC. Protein: CASSPTSGSRETQYF.

This clonotype was recorded many times. J is TRBJ1-4 and V is TRBV6-2 or TRBV6-3; perhaps TRBD1 as D (5 bases). Trimming pared 5 bases from V and 8 bases from J, leaving 18 bases between. The germline CDR1 and CDR2 sequences are MNHEY and SVGEGT. The length of the CDR3 is 15 residues. CDR3 coding DNA: TGTGCCAGCAGTCGATGGGACGGAGCGATGGAAAAACTGTTTTTT. Amino acid sequence: CASSRWDGAMEKLFF.

This clonotype was found many times. The chain carries TRBV6-2 or TRBV6-3 and TRBJ2-1; the D gene is possibly TRBD1 (6 bases). Germline V CDR1 and CDR2: MNHEY, SVGEGT. CDR3 length: 11 residues. The V gene lost 7 bases and the J gene lost 15 bases, with 16 bases spanning the gap. This chain's CDR3 is CASTQGMNRFF. As DNA, the CDR3 is TGTGCCAGCACACAGGGCATGAATCGGTTCTTC.

This clonotype was counted at least ten times. V is TRBV30 and J is TRBJ1-2; D unclear. V was pared by 2 bases and J by 7 bases, with 14 bases between. The V gene's germline CDR1 is GTSNPN and CDR2 SVGIG (reference sequence). The CDR3 spans 13 residues. The CDR3, as DNA: TGTGCCTGGAGTAGATATCAGACTTCTGGCTACACCTTC. Amino acids: CAWSRYQTSGYTF.